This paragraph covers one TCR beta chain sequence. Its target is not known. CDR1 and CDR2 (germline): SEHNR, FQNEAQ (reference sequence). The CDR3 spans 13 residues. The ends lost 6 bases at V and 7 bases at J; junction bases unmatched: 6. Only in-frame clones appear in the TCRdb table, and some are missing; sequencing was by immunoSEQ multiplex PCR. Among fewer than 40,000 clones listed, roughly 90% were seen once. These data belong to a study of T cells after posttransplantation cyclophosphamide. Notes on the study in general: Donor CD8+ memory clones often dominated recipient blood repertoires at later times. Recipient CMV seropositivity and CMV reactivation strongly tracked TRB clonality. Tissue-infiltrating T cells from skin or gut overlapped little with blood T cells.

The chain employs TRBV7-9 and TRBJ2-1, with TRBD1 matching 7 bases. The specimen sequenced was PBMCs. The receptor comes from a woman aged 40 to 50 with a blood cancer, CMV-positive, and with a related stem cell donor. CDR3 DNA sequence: TGTGCCAGCAGACTGACAGGGACGAATGAGCAGTTCTTC. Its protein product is CASRLTGTNEQFF. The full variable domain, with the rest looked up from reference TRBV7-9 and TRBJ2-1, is DTGVSQNPRHKITKRGQNVTFRCDPISEHNRLYWYRQTLGQGPEFLTYFQNEAQLEKSRLLSDRFSAERPKGSFSTLEIQRTEQGDSAMYLCASRLTGTNEQFFGPGTRLTVL.